Shown below are 11 T cell receptor beta chains from a single sample sequenced in a study of blood T cell repertoires in COVID-19. Measured with immunoSEQ multiplex PCR; TCRdb has only the in-frame clones, and not every one. Of fewer than 60,000 clones listed, less than 80% are singletons. Sequencing used peripheral blood. The source is a man aged 70-80 years with acute or convalescent COVID-19.

The genes are TRBV2 and TRBJ2-5, with D maybe TRBD2 (6 bases). The CDR3 extends over 12 amino acids. From germline, CDR1 is SNHLY and CDR2 FYNNEI. The V end lost 6 bases, the J end lost 1 base, and 6 bases lay between the germline ends. Written as DNA, the CDR3 is TGTGCCAGCAGGCGGGGCCAAGAGACCCAGTACTTC. This sequence encodes CASRRGQETQYF.

V usage is TRBV5-6 and J usage is TRBJ1-3, with D perhaps matching TRBD1 (5 bases). The germline gives CDR1 SGHDT, CDR2 YYEEEE. The CDR3 is made up of 14 amino acids. Deletions cut 0 bases from V and 3 bases from J, with 7 bases between. The CDR3: CASSLGRVGNTIYF. CDR3 DNA sequence: TGTGCCAGCAGCTTGGGCAGGGTTGGAAACACCATATATTTT.

The CDR3 bases are TGTGCCACAGGCAGACCAGAGACCCAGTACTTC. Residues: CATGRPETQYF. V gene TRBV28 combines with J gene TRBJ2-5; D gene uncertain. Germline V gene sequence: CDR1 MDHEN, CDR2 SYDVKM. The CDR3 has 11 residues. V dropped 10 bases and J dropped 4 bases, with 10 bases sitting between them.

The chain is built from TRBV18 and TRBJ2-1; 8 bases line up with TRBD1. CDR3 length equals 13 residues. The V and J ends lost 5 bases and 5 bases, in that order; junction bases with no gene match: 2. Looked up from germline, CDR1 is KGHSH and CDR2 is LQKENI. CDR3 sequence reads: CASSKDRDNEQFF. The CDR3 DNA follows: TGTGCCAGCTCAAAGGACAGGGACAATGAGCAGTTCTTC. The whole variable domain, filled in from reference TRBV18 and TRBJ2-1, reads NAGVMQNPRHLVRRRGQEARLRCSPMKGHSHVYWYRQLPEEGLKFMVYLQKENIIDESGMPKERFSAEFPKEGPSILRIQQVVRGDSAAYFCASSKDRDNEQFFGPGTRLTVL.

CDR3 residues: CSASSDTGNEQFF. CDR3 bases: TGCAGTGCTAGTTCCGATACTGGCAATGAGCAGTTCTTC. The chain combines TRBV20-1 with TRBJ2-1; no firm D call. Trimming removed 3 bases at V and 6 bases at J, with 12 bases between. The CDR3 runs to 13 residues. Germline V gives CDR1 DFQATT, CDR2 SNEGSKA (reference sequence).

This clone was observed many times. The rearrangement uses TRBV5-1 and TRBJ1-2, with 9 bases fitting TRBD1. The CDR3 covers 15 residues. The germline gives CDR1 SGHRS, CDR2 YFSETQ. The V segment lost 2 bases and the J segment 8 bases; nucleotides outside the gene matches: 10. DNA for the CDR3: TGCGCCAGCAGCTTTGGTCCGGGACAGGGTGACGGCTACACCTTC. Its translation: CASSFGPGQGDGYTF.

This chain joins TRBV5-4 and TRBJ2-2; the D gene is possibly TRBD2 (7 bases). This CDR3 region has 15 residues. V was trimmed by 4 bases and J by 7 bases, leaving 17 bases between them. Germline V lookup: CDR1 SGHNT, CDR2 YYREEE (reference sequence). CDR3 residues: CASSRTAGAGGELFF. The CDR3 bases are TGTGCCAGCAGCCGGACCGCGGGGGCGGGCGGGGAGCTGTTTTTT.

V is TRBV7-9 and J is TRBJ2-7; 7 positions match TRBD1. V lost 4 bases and J lost 4; bases outside the gene matches: 1. The CDR3 extends over 12 amino acids. The germline gives CDR1 SEHNR, CDR2 FQNEAQ (reference sequence). CDR3 coding DNA: TGTGCCAGCAGCTCACAGGGGTACGAGCAGTACTTC. It is translated as CASSSQGYEQYF. The whole variable domain, remainder taken from reference TRBV7-9 and TRBJ2-7, is DTGVSQNPRHKITKRGQNVTFRCDPISEHNRLYWYRQTLGQGPEFLTYFQNEAQLEKSRLLSDRFSAERPKGSFSTLEIQRTEQGDSAMYLCASSSQGYEQYFGPGTRLTVT.

The J gene is TRBJ2-3, the V gene TRBV2, with TRBD2 matching 11 bases. V shed 6 bases, J shed 1 base, and the junction held 3 bases outside the gene matches. The length of the CDR3 is 15 residues. The germline gives CDR1 SNHLY, CDR2 FYNNEI. The CDR3, as DNA: TGTGCCAGCAGGAAGGGACTAGCGGGCACAGATACGCAGTATTTT. Amino acid sequence: CASRKGLAGTDTQYF.

This clone was observed a few times. J is TRBJ1-3 and V is TRBV19; weak D call: TRBD1 (5 bases). CDR3 size: 15 residues. The germline CDR1 and CDR2 sequences are LNHDA and SQIVND (reference sequence). V lost 5 bases, J lost 2 bases, and 13 bases lay in between. The CDR3 is CASSESTGAGNTIYF. The CDR3 DNA reads TGTGCCAGTAGTGAAAGTACAGGTGCTGGAAACACCATATATTTT.

This chain connects TRBV6-2 or TRBV6-3 to TRBJ1-6, with 8 positions matching TRBD1. Per the germline V gene, CDR1 is MNHEY and CDR2 is SVGEGT. This CDR3 contains 15 residues. After removal of 5 bases from V and 7 bases from J, the junction contained 7 bases not matched to a gene. For the CDR3, the DNA is TGTGCCAGCAGTCCAGGACAGGGCGGCAATTCACCCCTCCACTTT. Translated: CASSPGQGGNSPLHF.